A single sample gave rise to the 14 T cell receptor beta chains below, sequenced in a study of CD8+ T cells in alopecia areata (dated by TCRdb to the late 2010s). Libraries were prepared through the immunoSEQ multiplex PCR assay. RNA was extracted from all samples and reverse transcribed into cDNA as template for TCR sequencing. In its TCRdb copy, this immuneACCESS table keeps in-frame sequences only and misses some clones. Where compared with another copy, unresolved V genes explain less than half of these, and the others have no known cause. The sample profile shows 110,000 to 150,000 clones; about 59% of them were found once. The top ten clonotypes cover more than 15% of the sample. In the paper's terms, the time point label means: about 4 weeks on oral tofacitinib. This specimen's treatment or condition label, per the study, means: oral pan-JAK inhibitor, 5-10 mg twice daily. Material: CD8+ T cells sorted from blood, obtained at week 4, from a patient treated with tofacitinib. The receptors stem from a human donor with alopecia areata.

This clone came up a few times. The V call is TRBV5-6, the J call TRBJ2-7; D not certain. The CDR3 consists of 13 residues. Germline lookup yields CDR1 SGHDT and CDR2 YYEEEE. The ends were cut back, 4 bases at V and 2 bases at J, with 10 bases in the middle. The chain's CDR3 is CASSNGIPYEQYF. The CDR3 DNA is TGTGCCAGCAGCAACGGTATTCCCTACGAGCAGTACTTC.

This chain joins TRBV27 and TRBJ2-7; TRBD1 agrees at 8 bases. Germline values: CDR1 MNHEY, CDR2 SMNVEV (reference sequence). V lost 3 bases and J lost 3; bases outside the gene matches: 4. The CDR3 sequence is 14 residues long. The CDR3: CASSLGQALYEQYF. DNA for the CDR3: TGTGCCAGCAGTTTGGGACAGGCCCTCTACGAGCAGTACTTC.

V gene TRBV2 combines with J gene TRBJ2-5, with D perhaps assigned TRBD1 or TRBD2 (5 bases each). The CDR3 sequence is 16 residues long. Trimming cost V 2 bases and J 0 bases, with 13 bases left between them. Germline V gene sequence: CDR1 SNHLY, CDR2 FYNNEI. In nucleotides, the CDR3 is TGTGCCAGCAGTGAACTGGGGGAGAGGGACCAAGAGACCCAGTACTTC. Translated, it gives CASSELGERDQETQYF.

This chain links TRBV7-9 with TRBJ2-6; D is ambiguous. Deletions cut 6 bases from V and 1 base from J, with 7 bases between. Germline CDR1 reads SEHNR; CDR2 reads FQNEAQ (reference sequence). The CDR3 covers 14 residues. Here the CDR3 DNA reads TGTGCCAGCAGAGACTTATCTGGGGCCAACGTCCTGACTTTC. Protein: CASRDLSGANVLTF.

This clone turned up a few times. The chain uses TRBV6-6 and TRBJ2-7; tentative D call: TRBD2 (7 bases). The CDR3 extends over 16 amino acids. The germline CDR1 and CDR2 sequences are MNHNY and SVGAGI (reference sequence). With 8 bases removed from V and 6 bases from J, the gap between germline ends came to 26 bases. The CDR3 loop is CASSTSPPTGGVEQYF. Written as DNA, the CDR3 is TGTGCCAGCTCTACCTCGCCGCCTACGGGGGGCGTCGAGCAGTACTTC.

In this sample, this clone turned up a few times. The rearrangement links TRBV18 to TRBJ2-1; no reliable D call. Germline CDR1 and CDR2: KGHSH and LQKENI. The CDR3 has 11 amino acids. Trimming cost V 6 bases and J 8 bases, with 8 bases left between them. The CDR3 region is CASSTTHEQFF. The CDR3 DNA is TGTGCCAGCTCTACCACCCATGAGCAGTTCTTC.

This clone appeared a few times. The J gene is TRBJ2-1, the V gene TRBV7-2; 10 bases fit TRBD1. The CDR3 consists of 15 residues. The trim removed 1 base at V and 8 bases at J, leaving 5 bases unmatched. CDR1 SGHTA and CDR2 FQGNSA come from the germline V gene. CDR3 loop: CASSLVRDRGYEQFF. The DNA for the CDR3 is TGTGCCAGCAGCTTAGTTCGGGACAGGGGCTATGAGCAGTTCTTC.

This rearrangement joins TRBV7-3 to TRBJ1-2, with 7 positions matching TRBD1. The trim removed 2 bases at V and 6 bases at J, leaving 9 bases unmatched. Germline loops: CDR1 SGHTA, CDR2 FQGTGA. The CDR3 extends over 15 amino acids. CDR3 in amino acids: CASSLGAGTDDGYTF. DNA of the CDR3: TGTGCCAGCAGCTTAGGGGCTGGGACAGATGATGGCTACACCTTC.

The gene calls are TRBV4-3 and TRBJ2-1; 8 bases are a match to TRBD2. Per the germline V gene, CDR1 is LGHNA and CDR2 is YSLEER. V dropped 0 bases and J dropped 15; count of bases not matched to a gene: 10. The CDR3 has 14 residues. In DNA form, the CDR3 reads TGCGCCAGCAGCCAAGAAGTCCCTAGCGGGCCACGGTTCTTC. It specifies CASSQEVPSGPRFF.

The chain employs TRBV6-5 and TRBJ2-7; no firm D call. CDR3 length: 13 amino acids. Between the trimmed V and J ends, which lost 2 bases and 1 base, there was a span of 6 bases. Germline V gives CDR1 MNHEY, CDR2 SVGAGI. This chain's CDR3 is CASSYAVSYEQYF. CDR3 DNA: TGTGCCAGCAGTTACGCAGTATCCTACGAGCAGTACTTC.

The chain links TRBV30 to TRBJ1-1; D uncertain. The germline V gene has CDR1 GTSNPN and CDR2 SVGIG (reference sequence). CDR3 length: 13 amino acids. V was clipped by 3 bases and J by 1 base, with 9 bases between them. CDR3 region: CAWSASGNTEAFF. The CDR3, as DNA: TGTGCCTGGAGCGCCTCAGGGAACACTGAAGCTTTCTTT.

The chain is built from TRBV5-1 and TRBJ1-1; tentative D call: TRBD1 (5 bases). Per germline, CDR1 SGHRS and CDR2 YFSETQ. CDR3 length: 14 residues. With 1 base removed from V and 6 bases from J, the gap between germline ends came to 13 bases. CDR3 in amino acids: CASSLLGRDAEAFF. In nucleotides, the CDR3 is TGCGCCAGCAGCTTGTTGGGGCGGGACGCTGAAGCTTTCTTT.

The sample holds a few counts of this clone. In the same sample, other DNA sequences code for this CDR3. J is TRBJ1-1 and V is TRBV27; D remains ambiguous. In germline, CDR1 is MNHEY, CDR2 SMNVEV (reference sequence). V was cut by 3 bases and J by 0 bases, with 8 bases left in between. The CDR3 spans 14 residues. CDR3 sequence (DNA): TGTGCCAGCAGTTTGGGGTTGATGAACACTGAAGCTTTCTTT. Its protein product is CASSLGLMNTEAFF.

This clone was recorded many times. The chain links TRBV7-2 to TRBJ1-2; 7 positions match TRBD1. This CDR3 has 14 amino acids. The V segment lost 3 bases and the J segment 3 bases; nucleotides outside the gene matches: 4. The germline V gene has CDR1 SGHTA and CDR2 FQGNSA. CDR3 residues: CASSFWGTDYGYTF. CDR3 DNA: TGTGCCAGCAGCTTCTGGGGGACAGACTATGGCTACACCTTC. Full variable domain (missing parts from reference TRBV7-2 and TRBJ1-2): GAGVSQSPSNKVTEKGKDVELRCDPISGHTALYWYRQSLGQGLEFLIYFQGNSAPDKSGLPSDRFSAERTGGSVSTLTIQRTQQEDSAVYLCASSFWGTDYGYTFGSGTRLTVV.